This T cell receptor beta chain emerged from a study of blood T cell repertoires in COVID-19. In the study's own analysis: Counts of nucleated cells, estimated from reference gene primer amplification, were obtained. The assay was immunoSEQ multiplex PCR, and TCRdb's table has in-frame clones only and misses some. V and J calls and clone size are copied from that table; D and trimming were computed from the DNA. The table includes over 120,000 clones, 60% to 80% detected once. The age range of participants was about 18 to 89 years, with residence in about 25 US areas. Membership in each cohort depended on participant-reported clinical history. Cohort 3 donors were reported recovered after two negative PCRs, clearance, or symptom resolution. This TCR derives from a woman between 45 and 65 years old who had recovered from COVID-19. The sample taken for sequencing was PBMCs or T cells enriched from blood (not recorded which).

CDR3 in amino acids: CAWSVRMGGEQFF. The CDR3 DNA sequence: TGTGCCTGGAGTGTGCGGATGGGTGGGGAGCAGTTCTTC. V is TRBV30 and J is TRBJ2-1; D gene unclear. Trimming removed 0 bases from V and 10 bases from J, with 13 bases in between. The CDR3 contains 13 residues. Germline V gene lookup returns CDR1 GTSNPN and CDR2 SVGIG (reference sequence).